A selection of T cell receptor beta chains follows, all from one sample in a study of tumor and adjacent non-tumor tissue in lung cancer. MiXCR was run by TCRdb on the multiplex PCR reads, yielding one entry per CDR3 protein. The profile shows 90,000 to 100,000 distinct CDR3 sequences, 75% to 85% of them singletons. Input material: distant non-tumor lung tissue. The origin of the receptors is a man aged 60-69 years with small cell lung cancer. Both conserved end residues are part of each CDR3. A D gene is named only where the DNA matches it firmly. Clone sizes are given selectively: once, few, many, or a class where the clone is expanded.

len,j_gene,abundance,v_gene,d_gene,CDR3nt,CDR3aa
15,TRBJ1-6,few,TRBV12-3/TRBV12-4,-,TGTGTCAGCAGTTCCGGCGGGAACACTGGTTCACCCCTCCACTTT,CVSSSGGNTGSPLHF
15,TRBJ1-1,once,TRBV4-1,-,TGCGCCAGGAGCCAAGTTCCTGGGCGTGGAACTGAAGCTTTCTTT,CARSQVPGRGTEAFF
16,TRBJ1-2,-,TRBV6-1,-,TGTGCCAGCAGTTTTTCCGGGGGGGGGGGGGAGTATGGCTACACCTTC,CASSFSGGGGEYGYTF
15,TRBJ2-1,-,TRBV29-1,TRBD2,TGCTGCGTTGAAGTCGGGACTAGCGGGAGCAATGATCAGTTCTTC,CCVEVGTSGSNDQFF
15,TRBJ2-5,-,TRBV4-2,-,TGTTCCAGCAGTCACGCTGGACTCGCTCAAGAGACCCAGTACTTC,CSSSHAGLAQETQYF
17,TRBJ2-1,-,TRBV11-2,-,TGTGCCAGCAGCTTAGTGACAGCCCAGAGCTCCTACGATAAGCAGTTATTC,CASSLVTAQSSYDKQLF
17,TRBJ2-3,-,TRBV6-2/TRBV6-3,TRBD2,TGTACCAGCAGTTATGTAATGAGTGGGAGGGATGAAGATACGCAGTATTTT,CTSSYVMSGRDEDTQYF
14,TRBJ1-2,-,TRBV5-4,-,TGTGCCAGCAGGCCTGACGGGAGGGACTATGGCTACACCTTC,CASRPDGRDYGYTF
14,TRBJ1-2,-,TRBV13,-,TGTGCCAGTAGCTTAAGTCCCATTTCGCACGTCTACACCTTC,CASSLSPISHVYTF
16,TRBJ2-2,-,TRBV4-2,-,TGTGCCAGCAGCCAACATCTCAGGGCGAACACCGAGGAGCCGTTTTTT,CASSQHLRANTEEPFF
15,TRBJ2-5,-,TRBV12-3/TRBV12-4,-,TGTGCCAGCAGTCCCTATAACGGGGTACAAGAGTCCCAGTACTTC,CASSPYNGVQESQYF
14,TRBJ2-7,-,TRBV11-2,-,TGTGCCAGTAGCTTAGAAGTCGGAGGCTACGAGCACTACTTT,CASSLEVGGYEHYF
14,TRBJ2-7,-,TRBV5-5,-,TGTGCCAGCAACTTACATACAGAGTCCTACGAGCAGTACTTC,CASNLHTESYEQYF
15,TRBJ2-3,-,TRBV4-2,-,TGTGCCTGCTGCACAGGGACGGCTAGCACAGATATGCAGTATTTT,CACCTGTASTDMQYF
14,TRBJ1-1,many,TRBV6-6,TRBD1,TGTGCCAGCAGCACCGGACAGGGAATAACTGAAGCTTTCTTT,CASSTGQGITEAFF
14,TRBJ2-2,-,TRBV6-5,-,TGTGCCAGCAGTTCGGGACGGGGGACCGAGGAGCTGTTTTTT,CASSSGRGTEELFF
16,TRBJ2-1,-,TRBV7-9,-,TGTGCCTGCAGCTTAGCGCAGAGTAGCTCCTACAATGAGCAGATCTTC,CACSLAQSSSYNEQIF